This section outlines one TCR beta chain sequence together with its context. Its antigen is as yet unknown. This entry belongs to a study of cytomegalovirus exposure and HLA in healthy donors. General study findings and limits: In a later analysis, TCR association rates varied by HLA locus: DRB1 most, HLA-C fewest.

The PCR employed 60 Vbeta primers together with 13 Jbeta primers. Some clones are missing from TCRdb's copy, which holds only in-frame ones; the method was immunoSEQ multiplex PCR. Of 150,000 to 200,000 clones in the sample, roughly 80% were seen once. This CDR3 has 13 amino acids. Germline CDR1 is MNHNS and CDR2 is SASEGT. Trimming removed 10 bases from V and 5 bases from J, with 15 bases in between. This clonotype originated in a human donor in good health. This rearrangement joins TRBV6-1 to TRBJ2-1; D not resolved. The specimen was PBMCs. The CDR3 nucleotides read TGTGCCACTGAGGCCGCAAGACACAATGAGCAGTTCTTC. Translating it yields CATEAARHNEQFF.